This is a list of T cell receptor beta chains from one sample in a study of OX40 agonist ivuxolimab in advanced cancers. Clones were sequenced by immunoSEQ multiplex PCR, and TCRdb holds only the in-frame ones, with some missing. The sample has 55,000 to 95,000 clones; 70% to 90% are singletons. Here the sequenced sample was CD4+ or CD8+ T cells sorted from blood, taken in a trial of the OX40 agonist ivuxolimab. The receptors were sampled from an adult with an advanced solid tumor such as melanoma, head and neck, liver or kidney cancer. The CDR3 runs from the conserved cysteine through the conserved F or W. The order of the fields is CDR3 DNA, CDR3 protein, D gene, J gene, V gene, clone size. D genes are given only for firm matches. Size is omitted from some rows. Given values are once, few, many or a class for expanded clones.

TGTGCCAGCAGCCTGGGGGGGAACACTGAAGCTTTCTTT	CASSLGGNTEAFF	.	TRBJ1-1	TRBV2	.
TGTGCCAGCAGCCAAGATTCAACGGGCAGCGAAGCTTTCTTT	CASSQDSTGSEAFF	.	TRBJ1-1	TRBV4-2	few
.	CAISSSGQGNQPQHF	.	TRBJ1-5	TRBV10-3	few
TGTGCCAGCTCACCACCGCATAGCGGTGAAGAGGGTACGCAGTATTTT	CASSPPHSGEEGTQYF	.	TRBJ2-3	TRBV18	.
TGTGCCAGCTCTCTGACAGGGATCGATCAGCCCCAGCATTTT	CASSLTGIDQPQHF	TRBD1	TRBJ1-5	TRBV18	.
TGTGCCAGCAGTGAAGCGCTTAGGGGTTACAGGGTTTTCAATGGCTACACCTTC	CASSEALRGYRVFNGYTF	.	TRBJ1-2	TRBV2	.
TGTGCCAGCTCTCCAACGCGAGCACGAGGGGGGCTCCCTGACGCTGAAGCTTTCTTT	CASSPTRARGGLPDAEAFF	.	TRBJ1-1	TRBV18	.
TGTGCCAGTAGTATTGAGGGGCTTTCGCAGTATTTT	CASSIEGLSQYF	.	TRBJ2-3	TRBV19	.
TGTGCCAGCAGCTTAGCAGGACAGCTCCAGAACACTGAAGCTTTCTTT	CASSLAGQLQNTEAFF	.	TRBJ1-1	TRBV11-3	.
TGCGCCAGCAGCCAATTGCCGGGGCGAGTCACCGGGGAGCTGTTTTTT	CASSQLPGRVTGELFF	.	TRBJ2-2	TRBV4-1	.
TGTGCCAGTAGCAGGGGGGGGATGAACACTGAAGCTTTCTTT	CASSRGGMNTEAFF	TRBD1	TRBJ1-1	TRBV19	.
TGTGCTAGTGGTTTCGGACAGGGTGGGTACGAGCAGTACTTC	CASGFGQGGYEQYF	TRBD1	TRBJ2-7	TRBV12-5	.
TGTGCCAGCTCACCCTCTGGGGACGGCTATGGCTACACCTTC	CASSPSGDGYGYTF	.	TRBJ1-2	TRBV18	once
TGTGCCAGTAGTATGCGGCGAGACAGGGTTCACGAGCAGTACTTC	CASSMRRDRVHEQYF	TRBD1	TRBJ2-7	TRBV19	.
TGTGCCAGCAGCTTAGAGGGGACAGGGGTGGCCAATGAGCAGTTCTTC	CASSLEGTGVANEQFF	TRBD1	TRBJ2-1	TRBV7-8	.
TGTGCCTGGTCCCCCGGGACAGGGAATCAGCCCCAGCATTTT	CAWSPGTGNQPQHF	TRBD1	TRBJ1-5	TRBV30	.
TGTGCCACCAGCAGCATGCCTAGCGCACAGGGCAATGAGCAGTTCTTC	CATSSMPSAQGNEQFF	.	TRBJ2-1	TRBV15	.
TGCGCCAGCGGAGCTAGCGGGATGGTTACCGGGGAGCTGTTTTTT	CASGASGMVTGELFF	TRBD2	TRBJ2-2	TRBV10-2	.
TGTGCCAGTAGTATCACAGGGTCCTCGACAGATACGCAGTATTTT	CASSITGSSTDTQYF	.	TRBJ2-3	TRBV19	.
TGTGCCACCTCGGTCTTAGCCGGGGGGGAGCTGTTTTTT	CATSVLAGGELFF	.	TRBJ2-2	TRBV27	.
TGTGCCAGTAGTACGCAAGGGGCCACGGCCTACGAGCAGTACTTC	CASSTQGATAYEQYF	.	TRBJ2-7	TRBV19	.
TGTGCCAGCTCACCCGACGGGAACACCGGGGAGCTGTTTTTT	CASSPDGNTGELFF	.	TRBJ2-2	TRBV18	.